Each of the 8 T cell receptor beta chains below was sequenced from the same sample in a study of technical replicates of blood from several donors. The table came from immunoSEQ multiplex PCR; TCRdb's copy has only in-frame clones and leaves some out. The repertoire includes around 60,000 clones, 75% to 90% of them detected once, and 5.1% sits in the top ten. Specimen: PBMCs. These receptors originate from a human donor in good health. Some clones in this sample may be carry-over from other donors' samples.

J is TRBJ2-7 and V is TRBV27; 7 bases map to TRBD2. Germline assignment: CDR1 MNHEY and CDR2 SMNVEV (reference sequence). The CDR3 is 15 residues long. V was clipped by 2 bases and J by 0 bases; unmatched bases: 4. The DNA of the CDR3 is TGTGCCAGCAGTTTAGAAGGCGGGAGCTCCTACGAGCAGTACTTC. Its translation: CASSLEGGSSYEQYF.

This sequence joins TRBV27 and TRBJ1-4; weak D call: TRBD1 (6 bases). Germline V CDR1 and CDR2: MNHEY, SMNVEV (reference sequence). Deletions cut 6 bases from V and 4 bases from J, with 27 bases between. CDR3 length equals 19 residues. The CDR3 loop reads CASSPFGEGGIFGNEKLFF. CDR3 DNA: TGTGCCAGCAGCCCCTTCGGTGAAGGGGGTATATTCGGTAATGAAAAACTGTTTTTT.

V and J are TRBV19 and TRBJ2-6, with 7 bases lining up with TRBD1. The V segment lost 3 bases and the J segment 0 bases; nucleotides outside the gene matches: 2. CDR3 size: 16 residues. The germline gives CDR1 LNHDA, CDR2 SQIVND (reference sequence). The CDR3, as DNA: TGTGCCAGTAGTATCACAGGGGTCTCTGGGGCCAACGTCCTGACTTTC. This encodes CASSITGVSGANVLTF.

The chain links TRBV10-3 to TRBJ2-7; 9 nucleotides line up with TRBD1. From germline, CDR1 is ENHRY and CDR2 SYGVKD. V was clipped by 2 bases and J by 2 bases; unmatched bases: 1. The CDR3 is 14 amino acids. Here the CDR3 reads CAISEGTGTYEQYF. The CDR3 bases are TGTGCCATCAGTGAGGGGACAGGGACCTACGAGCAGTACTTC.

This rearrangement joins TRBV5-8 to TRBJ2-7; TRBD2 is a possible D gene (5 bases). Trimming took 6 bases from V and 2 from J, leaving 18 bases between them. This CDR3 has 15 amino acids. Germline-derived CDR1 and CDR2 are SGHTS and YDEGEE. As DNA, the CDR3 is TGTGCCAGCACCCACACGAGGACGGGGACCTACGAGCAGTACTTC. Translating it yields CASTHTRTGTYEQYF.

The V and J genes are TRBV19 and TRBJ2-5; D is possibly TRBD2 (6 bases). The V end lost 5 bases, the J end lost 8 bases, and 21 bases lay between the germline ends. The CDR3 runs 15 residues. CDR1 and CDR2 from the germline V gene are LNHDA and SQIVND (reference sequence). CDR3 nucleotides: TGTGCCAGTAGTCGTCCCCCCGCCTCCGGGGGAACCCAGTACTTC. As protein: CASSRPPASGGTQYF.

This sequence joins TRBV4-2 and TRBJ2-5; D is perhaps TRBD1 (5 bases). The CDR3 runs to 14 residues. V lost 1 base, J lost 5 bases, and 11 bases lay in between. Germline assignment: CDR1 LGHNA and CDR2 YNFKEQ. The CDR3 is CASSQGQGRETQYF. In DNA, the CDR3 is TGTGCCAGCAGCCAAGGGCAGGGCCGGGAGACCCAGTACTTC.

This clone was found once. This rearrangement joins TRBV20-1 to TRBJ2-1; a possible D gene is TRBD1 (5 bases). Trimming stripped 6 bases from V and 7 bases from J, with 10 bases between. The V gene's germline CDR1 is DFQATT and CDR2 SNEGSKA (reference sequence). CDR3 length: 11 residues. The CDR3 region has the DNA TGCAGTGCAGAAGACAGAAATGAGCAGTTCTTC. Translated: CSAEDRNEQFF.